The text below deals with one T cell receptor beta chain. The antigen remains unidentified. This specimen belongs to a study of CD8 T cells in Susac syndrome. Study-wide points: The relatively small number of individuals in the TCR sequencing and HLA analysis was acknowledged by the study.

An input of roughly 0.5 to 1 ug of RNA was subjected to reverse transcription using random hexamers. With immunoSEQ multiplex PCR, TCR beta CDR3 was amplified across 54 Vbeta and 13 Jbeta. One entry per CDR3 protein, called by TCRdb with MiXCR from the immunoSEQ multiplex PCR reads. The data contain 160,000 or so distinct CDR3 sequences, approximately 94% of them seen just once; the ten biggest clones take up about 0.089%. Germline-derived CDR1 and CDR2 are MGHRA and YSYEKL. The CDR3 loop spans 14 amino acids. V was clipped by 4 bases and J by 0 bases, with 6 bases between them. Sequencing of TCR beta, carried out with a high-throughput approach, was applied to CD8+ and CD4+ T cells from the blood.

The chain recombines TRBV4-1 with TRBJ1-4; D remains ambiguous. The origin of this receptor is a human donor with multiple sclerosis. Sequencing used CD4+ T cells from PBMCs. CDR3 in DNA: TGCGCCAGCAGCCGGACTACAACTAATGAAAAACTGTTTTTT. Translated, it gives CASSRTTTNEKLFF.